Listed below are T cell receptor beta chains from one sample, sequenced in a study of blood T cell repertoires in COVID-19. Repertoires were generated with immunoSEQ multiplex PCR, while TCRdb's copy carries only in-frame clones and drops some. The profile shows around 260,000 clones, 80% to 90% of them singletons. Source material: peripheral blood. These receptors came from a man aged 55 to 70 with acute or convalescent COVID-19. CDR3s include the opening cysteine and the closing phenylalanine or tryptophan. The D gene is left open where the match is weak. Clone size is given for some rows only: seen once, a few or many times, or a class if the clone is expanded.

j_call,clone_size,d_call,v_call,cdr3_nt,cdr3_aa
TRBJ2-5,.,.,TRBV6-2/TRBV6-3,TGTGCCAGCAGTTACTCATCCGAGTCAGGGGAGACCCAGTACTTC,CASSYSSESGETQYF
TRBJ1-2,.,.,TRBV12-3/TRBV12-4,TGTGCCAGCAGTCCCACAGGCAACTATGGCTACACCTTC,CASSPTGNYGYTF
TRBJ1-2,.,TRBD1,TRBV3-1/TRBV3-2,TGTGCCAGCAGCCAACGACAGGGGGACGGCTACACCTTC,CASSQRQGDGYTF
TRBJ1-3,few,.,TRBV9,TGTGCCAGCAGCGTACAGGATGGAACTGGAAACACCATATATTTT,CASSVQDGTGNTIYF
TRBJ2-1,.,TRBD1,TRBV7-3,TGTGCCAGCAGCCCCCCGGGACAGGCCTACAATGAGCAGTTCTTC,CASSPPGQAYNEQFF
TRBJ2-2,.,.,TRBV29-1,TGCAGCGTCTCCCTAGGACTGTCTAACACCGGGGAGCTGTTTTTT,CSVSLGLSNTGELFF
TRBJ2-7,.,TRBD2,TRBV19,TGTGCCAGTAGTAATCAGCGGGAGCGATACGAGCAGTACTTC,CASSNQRERYEQYF
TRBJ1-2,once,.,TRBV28,TGTGCCACTTTGCGCAGGGACTATGGCTACACCTTC,CATLRRDYGYTF
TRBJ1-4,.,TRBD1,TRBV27,TGTGCCAGCAGGTTACAGGGCAGGGGGGAAAAACTGTTTTTT,CASRLQGRGEKLFF
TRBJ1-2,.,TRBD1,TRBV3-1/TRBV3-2,TGTGCCAGCAGCCACGGGACAGGCGGCGGCTACACCTTC,CASSHGTGGGYTF
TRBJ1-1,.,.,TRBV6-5,TGTGCCGGGGGGCGGGAGATGAACACTGAAGCTTTCTTT,CAGGREMNTEAFF
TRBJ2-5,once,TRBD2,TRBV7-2,TGTGCCAGCAGCTTAGTTGCGGGGGGTATACAAGAGACCCAGTACTTC,CASSLVAGGIQETQYF
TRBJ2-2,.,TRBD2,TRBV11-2,TGTGCCAGCAGCTTTTCCCTGACTAGCGGGAGGGGAACCGGGGAGCTGTTTTTT,CASSFSLTSGRGTGELFF
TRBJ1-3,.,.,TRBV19,TGTGCCAGTAGTACCGGACGGGGGTCGGGAAACACCATATATTTT,CASSTGRGSGNTIYF
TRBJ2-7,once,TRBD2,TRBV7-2,TGTGCCAGCAGCTTAGCCCTCGGGACTAGCGGGACCGACGAGCAGTACTTC,CASSLALGTSGTDEQYF
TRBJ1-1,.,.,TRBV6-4,TGTGCCAGCAGTGAGAGGGGGGGGAACACTGAAGCTTTCTTT,CASSERGGNTEAFF
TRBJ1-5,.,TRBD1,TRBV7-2,TGTGCCAGCAGCCAGACAGGGGATCAGCCCCAGCATTTT,CASSQTGDQPQHF
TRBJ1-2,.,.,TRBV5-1,TGCGCCAGCAGCTTGGCAGGGCAGGATAGTGGCTACACCTTC,CASSLAGQDSGYTF
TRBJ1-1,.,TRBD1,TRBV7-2,TGTGCCAGCAGCTTCCGACGGACAAGGACAGGGAACACTGAAGCTTTCTTT,CASSFRRTRTGNTEAFF
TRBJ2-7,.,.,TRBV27,TGTGCCAGCAGTTTATCTTCCCAGGGCTCCTACGAGCAGTACTTC,CASSLSSQGSYEQYF
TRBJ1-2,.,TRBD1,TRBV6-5,TGTGCCAGCAGTTCCACCGGGACAGGGACAAATGGCTACACCTTC,CASSSTGTGTNGYTF
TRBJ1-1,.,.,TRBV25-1,TGTGCCAGCAGTGAATTGTGGGGGGGTGGTACTGAAGCTTTCTTT,CASSELWGGGTEAFF
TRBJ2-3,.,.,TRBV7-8,TGTGCCAGCCGCCGGGCGGCACCCTTAGGGGCGCAGTATTTT,CASRRAAPLGAQYF
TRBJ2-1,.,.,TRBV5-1,TGCGCCAGCAGCTTAGCTGACAGCTCCTACAATGAGCAGTTCTTC,CASSLADSSYNEQFF
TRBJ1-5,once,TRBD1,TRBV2,TGTGCCAGCAGTGAGGGGACAGCCCATCAGCCCCAGCATTTT,CASSEGTAHQPQHF
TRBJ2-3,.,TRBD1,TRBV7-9,TGTGCCAGCAGCTTAGCCCCAGGGGGCTTACCAGATACGCAGTATTTT,CASSLAPGGLPDTQYF
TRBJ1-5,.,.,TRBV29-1,TGCAGCGCTGGGGACTGGGGGAGCAATCAGCCCCAGCATTTT,CSAGDWGSNQPQHF
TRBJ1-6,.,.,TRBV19,TGTGCCAGTAGTTCAGACGGAGGCTCCTATAATTCACCCCTCCACTTT,CASSSDGGSYNSPLHF